This TCR beta chain was captured by sequencing in a study of cytomegalovirus exposure and HLA in healthy donors. Germline V gene lookup returns CDR1 SNHLY and CDR2 FYNNEI. The CDR3 extends over 12 amino acids. Trimming took off 6 bases at V and 8 bases at J, with 13 bases between the two ends. It was with 60 Vbeta and 13 Jbeta primers that the PCR ran. The protocol was immunoSEQ multiplex PCR, while the TCRdb copy is restricted to in-frame clones and leaves out a portion. The sample lists roughly 190,000 clones; around 85% were seen once. The receptor was derived from a man in his forties in good health and CMV-seropositive. Input material: PBMCs. The chain links TRBV2 to TRBJ1-2; maybe TRBD1 (5 bases). The CDR3 protein is CASRAAGWGYTF. As DNA, the CDR3 is TGTGCCAGCAGGGCCGCAGGGTGGGGCTACACCTTC.